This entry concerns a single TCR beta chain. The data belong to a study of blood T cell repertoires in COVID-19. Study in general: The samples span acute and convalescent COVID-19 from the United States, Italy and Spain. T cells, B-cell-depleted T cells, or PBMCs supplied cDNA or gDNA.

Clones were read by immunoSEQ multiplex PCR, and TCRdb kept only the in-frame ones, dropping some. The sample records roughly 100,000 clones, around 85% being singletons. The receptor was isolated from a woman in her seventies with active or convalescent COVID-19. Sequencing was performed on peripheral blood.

The DNA of the CDR3 is TGTGCCAGCAGCCTATGGGACAGGCGGAACACTGAAGCTTTCTTT. The encoded protein is CASSLWDRRNTEAFF. This chain connects TRBV11-2 to TRBJ1-1; 8 positions match TRBD1. Germline V CDR1 and CDR2: SGHAT, FQNNGV. The CDR3 extends over 15 amino acids. Losses at the gene ends were 5 bases for V and 1 base for J; bases not matched to a gene: 6.